This T cell receptor (beta chain) appears in the sequencing data of a study of blood T cell repertoires in COVID-19. Overall study context: Acute-phase and convalescent COVID-19 samples originated in the United States, Italy and Spain.

Participants had their cohort set by participant-reported clinical history. Repertoires were generated with immunoSEQ multiplex PCR, while TCRdb's copy carries only in-frame clones and drops some. This sample has fewer than 250,000 clones; approximately 88% occur once, and the top ten carry 2% to 3%. V lost 2 bases and J 1 base, leaving 10 bases between the germline ends. Per germline, CDR1 SGDLS and CDR2 YYNGEE. The CDR3 sequence is 15 residues long. The chain combines TRBV9 with TRBJ2-1; D is perhaps TRBD2 (6 bases). The sample comprised PBMCs or T cells enriched from blood (not recorded which). The receptor comes from a woman aged 25-40 years with acute COVID-19. This CDR3 is CASSVAGGSYNEQFF. CDR3 nucleotide sequence: TGTGCCAGCAGCGTTGCTGGGGGGTCCTACAATGAGCAGTTCTTC.